The TCR beta chain described here comes from a study of immune evolution from preneoplasia to lung adenocarcinoma. Study-wide results and limits: Top clone share appeared to fall from AAH through AIS, MIA, adenocarcinoma.

Germline CDR1 SEHNR, CDR2 FQNEAQ (reference sequence). The CDR3 sequence is 16 residues long. V lost 8 bases to trimming and J lost 7 bases; unmatched junction nucleotides: 15. As regards this clone: The antigen is undetermined.

The protocol was immunoSEQ multiplex PCR, while the TCRdb copy is restricted to in-frame clones and leaves out a portion. Of about 8,200 clones in the sample, about four fifths were seen once. The TCR comes from a person aged 55-79 years with lung adenocarcinoma. The sample comprised FFPE adjacent normal lung tissue. The V gene is TRBV7-9, the J gene TRBJ2-1, with 9 nucleotides matching TRBD2. The chain's CDR3 is CASGELGGGAVNEQFF. The DNA for the CDR3 is TGTGCCAGCGGGGAACTAGGCGGGGGGGCGGTTAATGAGCAGTTCTTC.